This TCR beta chain emerged from a study of early T cells in non-severe SARS-CoV-2 infection. Looked up from germline, CDR1 is DFQATT and CDR2 is SNEGSKA (reference sequence). The CDR3 is 12 residues long. TCRdb reanalysed the 5' RACE reads using MiXCR and keeps one entry per CDR3 protein. The profile covers 37,000 or so distinct CDR3 sequences, with 5% to 7% appearing a single time and about 5.9% taken by the ten largest. The sequencing input was whole blood. The chain carries TRBV20-1 and TRBJ1-1; D unresolved. This TCR was sampled from an adult who was a healthcare worker with PCR-confirmed SARS-CoV-2 infection or an uninfected control (not recorded which). CDR3 protein: CRGPRTYTEAFF. CDR3 nucleotides: TGCAGAGGGCCAAGGACGTACACTGAAGCTTTCTTT.